These 16 T cell receptor beta chains were all obtained from the same sample, sequenced in a study of blood T cell repertoires in COVID-19. The method was immunoSEQ multiplex PCR; TCRdb's version includes in-frame clones alone and lacks a portion of them. The sample consists of about 270,000 clones, 85% to 90% of them appearing once. Sequencing was done on a sample of PBMCs or T cells enriched from blood (not recorded which). These receptors all stem from a woman under 40 with acute COVID-19.

This clone was detected once. V gene TRBV5-4 combines with J gene TRBJ2-7; 7 bases line up with TRBD1. The ends lost 4 bases at V and 1 base at J; junction bases unmatched: 5. The CDR3 is made up of 14 amino acids. Germline assignment: CDR1 SGHNT and CDR2 YYREEE (reference sequence). The CDR3 reads CASSNPGQSYEQYF. The CDR3 DNA follows: TGTGCCAGCAGCAATCCGGGACAGTCCTACGAGCAGTACTTC.

The V call is TRBV7-6, the J call TRBJ2-7; the D gene is possibly TRBD1 (5 bases). The ends were cut back, 5 bases at V and 1 base at J, with 9 bases in the middle. The germline V gene has CDR1 SGHVS and CDR2 FNYEAQ. The CDR3 covers 13 residues. The CDR3 sequence is CASSQGLSYEQYF. The CDR3 DNA is TGTGCCAGCAGCCAGGGATTATCCTACGAGCAGTACTTC.

V usage is TRBV4-2 and J usage is TRBJ2-5; D uncertain. CDR3 length: 15 amino acids. V lost 0 bases to trimming and J lost 2 bases, with 10 bases between them. The germline CDR1 and CDR2 sequences are LGHNA and YNFKEQ. The CDR3 DNA reads TGTGCCAGCAGCCAAGAAGAGCCGTCTCAAGAGACCCAGTACTTC. Translation gives CASSQEEPSQETQYF.

The chain couples TRBV4-1 to TRBJ2-1, with a weak D call TRBD1 (5 bases). Germline CDR1 reads MGHRA; CDR2 reads YSYEKL. With 1 base removed from V and 0 bases from J, the gap between germline ends came to 7 bases. The CDR3 totals 15 residues. Here the CDR3 DNA reads TGCGCCAGCAGCCAAGGCAGGGACTCCTACAATGAGCAGTTCTTC. Its protein product is CASSQGRDSYNEQFF.

The V gene is TRBV28, the J gene TRBJ2-7; 10 bases agree with TRBD2. Germline V gene lookup returns CDR1 MDHEN and CDR2 SYDVKM. This CDR3 is 16 amino acids long. Unmatched junction bases numbered 9, after V lost 5 bases and J lost 2 bases. This CDR3 is CASSEVASGSTYEQYF. CDR3 in DNA: TGTGCCAGCAGTGAGGTCGCTAGCGGGAGCACCTACGAGCAGTACTTC.

In DNA, the CDR3 is TGTGCCAGCAGCTTCCCGGGAGTGGATGGCTACACCTTC. This sequence encodes CASSFPGVDGYTF. The chain combines TRBV7-9 with TRBJ1-2, with no clear D. The V gene lost 3 bases and the J gene lost 6 bases, with 11 bases spanning the gap. This CDR3 comprises 13 residues. Germline lookup yields CDR1 SEHNR and CDR2 FQNEAQ (reference sequence).

The gene calls are TRBV27 and TRBJ2-1, with TRBD2 identical over 15 bases. The germline V gene encodes CDR1 MNHEY and CDR2 SMNVEV (reference sequence). This CDR3 contains 17 residues. The V gene end was trimmed by 7 bases and the J gene end by 2 bases; junction bases not matched to a gene: 6. The chain's CDR3 is CASTWTSGRGPYNEQFF. The CDR3 nucleotides are TGTGCCAGCACCTGGACTAGCGGGAGGGGTCCCTACAATGAGCAGTTCTTC.

The chain is built from TRBV7-9 and TRBJ1-5; the D is unclear. Trimming removed 5 bases from V and 5 bases from J, with 4 bases in between. The germline CDR1 and CDR2 sequences are SEHNR and FQNEAQ (reference sequence). CDR3 length: 11 amino acids. In DNA form, the CDR3 reads TGTGCCAGCAGCCCCTATCAGCCCCAGCATTTT. Amino acids: CASSPYQPQHF.

This clone has more than one count but fewer than ten. The chain links TRBV19 to TRBJ2-3, with D possibly matching TRBD2 (5 bases). The CDR3 is 15 residues long. V was clipped by 6 bases and J by 2 bases, with 15 bases between them. Germline CDR1 reads LNHDA; CDR2 reads SQIVND (reference sequence). CDR3 amino acids: CASRTARAPTDTQYF. CDR3 bases: TGTGCCAGTAGAACGGCGAGGGCCCCCACAGATACGCAGTATTTT.

The rearrangement links TRBV6-5 to TRBJ1-1; TRBD1 aligns across 9 bases. The CDR3 loop spans 14 amino acids. Germline assignment: CDR1 MNHEY and CDR2 SVGAGI. J lost 5 bases, V lost 7 bases, and 8 bases had no gene match. The CDR3 loop reads CASIRDRASTEAFF. CDR3 sequence (DNA): TGTGCCAGCATCAGGGACAGGGCAAGTACTGAAGCTTTCTTT.

V and J are TRBV4-1 and TRBJ1-2; D is unclear. V lost 0 bases and J 4 bases, leaving 18 bases between the germline ends. Germline lookup yields CDR1 MGHRA and CDR2 YSYEKL. The CDR3 totals 17 residues. The CDR3 loop is CASSQDPIVEAGYGYTF. In nucleotides, the CDR3 is TGCGCCAGCAGCCAAGATCCCATCGTGGAAGCGGGCTATGGCTACACCTTC.

This clone was seen only a few times. The same CDR3 arises from other DNA sequences in this sample as well. The chain carries TRBV24-1 and TRBJ1-5; no firm D call. Trimming removed 3 bases from V and 6 bases from J, with 8 bases in between. This CDR3 is 13 amino acids long. Per germline, CDR1 KGHDR and CDR2 SFDVKD. CDR3 sequence reads: CATSDPGSQPQHF. CDR3 in DNA: TGTGCCACCAGTGATCCGGGATCTCAGCCCCAGCATTTT.

V is TRBV4-1 and J is TRBJ2-7, with 7 positions matching TRBD1. The CDR3 extends over 16 amino acids. V lost 2 bases and J lost 2; bases outside the gene matches: 9. The germline gives CDR1 MGHRA, CDR2 YSYEKL. CDR3 nucleotides: TGCGCCAGCAGCCAACCTGGGACAGCCAAAGCCTACGAGCAGTACTTC. Translated, it gives CASSQPGTAKAYEQYF.

The rearrangement uses TRBV24-1 and TRBJ2-1; D remains ambiguous. Germline CDR1 is KGHDR and CDR2 is SFDVKD. V gave up 4 bases and J gave up 12 bases, with 15 bases separating them. The CDR3 totals 13 residues. The CDR3 here is CATSDYNTEWQFF. The CDR3 DNA follows: TGTGCCACCAGTGACTATAACACGGAGTGGCAGTTCTTC.

V is TRBV18 and J is TRBJ1-4; TRBD1 matches 7 bases. This CDR3 contains 15 residues. Germline-derived CDR1 and CDR2 are KGHSH and LQKENI. The V and J ends lost 3 bases and 8 bases, in that order; junction bases with no gene match: 9. CDR3 loop: CASSPRGGDEEKLFF. The CDR3 DNA sequence: TGTGCCAGCTCACCTCGAGGGGGCGACGAAGAAAAACTGTTTTTT. The variable domain in full, completed from reference TRBV18 and TRBJ1-4, reads NAGVMQNPRHLVRRRGQEARLRCSPMKGHSHVYWYRQLPEEGLKFMVYLQKENIIDESGMPKERFSAEFPKEGPSILRIQQVVRGDSAAYFCASSPRGGDEEKLFFGSGTQLSVL.

V gene TRBV5-1 combines with J gene TRBJ2-7; possibly TRBD2 for D (5 bases). Trimming took off 0 bases at V and 4 bases at J, with 11 bases between the two ends. Germline V gives CDR1 SGHRS, CDR2 YFSETQ. CDR3 length: 14 residues. The chain's CDR3 is CASSLDLAGYEQYF. In nucleotides, the CDR3 is TGCGCCAGCAGCTTGGATCTAGCTGGTTACGAGCAGTACTTC. Full variable domain (outside the CDR3, taken from reference TRBV5-1 and TRBJ2-7): KAGVTQTPRYLIKTRGQQVTLSCSPISGHRSVSWYQQTPGQGLQFLFEYFSETQRNKGNFPGRFSGRQFSNSRSEMNVSTLELGDSALYLCASSLDLAGYEQYFGPGTRLTVT.